Sequencing of this T cell receptor (beta chain) was carried out in a study of blood T cells in healthy people across ages. Study-wide points: Unsorted PBMCs prevented conclusive naive versus antigen-experienced comparison. Investigators viewed diversity estimates from one million T cells as underestimates, the study reported.

Together with a sample-barcoded 5' primer, a J-beta primer mix was included in a second PCR lasting about 7 to 11 cycles. Each cDNA molecule carried a tag from a template-switch adaptor that contained 12 random nucleotides. TCRdb redid the calling of the 5' RACE reads with MiXCR, one entry per CDR3 protein. Seen here are about 1.5 million distinct CDR3 sequences, about 45% observed once, and the top ten hold around 4%. As to this clonotype: The antigen is undetermined.

Extracted total RNA amounted to at least 5.5 micrograms for each sample. The receptor was derived from a woman aged 18 to 35 in good health. Sequencing input: blood.

Here the CDR3 reads CASSQVGKVSYNEQFF. In DNA, the CDR3 is TGCGCCAGCAGCCAAGTTGGGAAGGTATCCTACAATGAGCAGTTCTTC. The rearrangement uses TRBV4-1 and TRBJ2-1, with D unclear. Trimming took 1 base from V and 1 from J, leaving 11 bases between them. CDR3 length equals 16 residues. Per the germline V gene, CDR1 is MGHRA and CDR2 is YSYEKL.